This T cell receptor beta chain was identified during a study of memory CD4+ T cells and cytomegalovirus serostatus. The data were produced by immunoSEQ multiplex PCR, yet TCRdb's version contains in-frame clones alone and is incomplete. This table holds 40,000 to 55,000 clones, approximately 82% found once. Trimming removed 4 bases from V and 1 base from J; junction bases left unmatched: 13. The germline V gene has CDR1 LNHDA and CDR2 SQIVND (reference sequence). The CDR3 sequence is 18 residues long. Single viable CD3+CD4+CD8-CD45RO+ cells were sorted as the memory CD4+ T cells. The material sequenced was memory CD4+ T cells from blood. The chain couples TRBV19 to TRBJ2-1; 7 nucleotides line up with TRBD1. The clonotype comes from an adult in good health and CMV-seropositive. The CDR3 DNA is TGTGCCAGTAGTACGGCTTCCGGGGCCAGGGGGTCCTACAATGAGCAGTTCTTC. Translation: CASSTASGARGSYNEQFF.